Following are 17 T cell receptor beta chains from one sample sequenced in a study of shared clonotypes between healthy human individuals. Assay: immunoSEQ multiplex PCR; the TCRdb copy retains only in-frame clones and omits some. The data show approximately 500,000 clones, around four fifths seen once. The sequenced sample was PBMCs. The source of these receptors is a woman aged 40-49 years in good health. Some clones in this sample may be carry-over from other donors' samples.

The gene calls are TRBV19 and TRBJ2-5, with a weak D call TRBD2 (5 bases). The CDR3 has 13 residues. Germline lookup yields CDR1 LNHDA and CDR2 SQIVND (reference sequence). The V gene lost 5 bases and the J gene lost 4 bases, with 11 bases spanning the gap. DNA of the CDR3: TGTGCCAGTAGTCCTGGACGGGGAGAGACCCAGTACTTC. Amino acid sequence: CASSPGRGETQYF.

The V call is TRBV19, the J call TRBJ2-7; D is ambiguous. V was shortened by 11 bases and J by 7 bases, with 12 bases between the two germline ends. The CDR3 consists of 10 residues. Germline V lookup: CDR1 LNHDA, CDR2 SQIVND (reference sequence). The CDR3 spells CAAGFREQYF. As DNA, the CDR3 is TGTGCCGCCGGTTTCCGGGAGCAGTACTTC.

Worth noting for this clone: At the DNA level, this CDR3 is encoded by other sequences in the same sample as well. This rearrangement joins TRBV28 to TRBJ1-2, with D unresolved. Germline assignment: CDR1 MDHEN and CDR2 SYDVKM. This CDR3 is built from 13 residues. V lost 2 bases and J 2 bases, leaving 6 bases between the germline ends. CDR3 protein: CASSLGQNYGYTF. The CDR3, as DNA: TGTGCCAGCAGTTTAGGCCAGAACTATGGCTACACCTTC.

The J gene is TRBJ1-4, the V gene TRBV6-5; tentatively, D is TRBD1 (6 bases). Between the trimmed V and J ends, which lost 8 bases and 8 bases, there was a span of 21 bases. Germline V gene data show CDR1 as MNHEY and CDR2 as SVGAGI. This CDR3 is built from 15 residues. CDR3 loop: CASSPNRAGEEKLFF. CDR3 nucleotides: TGTGCCAGCTCCCCAAATCGCGCAGGGGAAGAAAAACTGTTTTTT.

V and J are TRBV5-1 and TRBJ2-3; D gene unclear. Germline V gene data show CDR1 as SGHRS and CDR2 as YFSETQ. V lost 2 bases and J lost 2, with 12 bases in between. The CDR3 contains 15 residues. In nucleotides, the CDR3 is TGCGCCAGCAGCTTTAACGGAATGGCCACAGATACGCAGTATTTT. This translates into CASSFNGMATDTQYF.

This clone was seen only once. This chain connects TRBV28 to TRBJ1-5, with 7 positions matching TRBD1. Germline V gives CDR1 MDHEN, CDR2 SYDVKM. With V trimmed by 5 bases and J by 5 bases, 9 bases remained unmatched. The CDR3 sequence is 15 residues long. This CDR3 is CASSASTGFDQPQHF. The DNA for the CDR3 is TGTGCCAGCAGTGCGTCGACAGGGTTCGATCAGCCCCAGCATTTT.

The sample holds many counts of this clone. The chain combines TRBV6-5 with TRBJ1-2, with D maybe TRBD1 (6 bases). The ends were cut back, 5 bases at V and 4 bases at J, with 11 bases in the middle. Germline V gene lookup returns CDR1 MNHEY and CDR2 SVGAGI. CDR3 length: 13 amino acids. The CDR3 loop reads CASSEQGIYGYTF. DNA of the CDR3: TGTGCCAGCAGTGAACAGGGTATCTATGGCTACACCTTC.

This rearrangement joins TRBV5-1 to TRBJ2-7, with D perhaps TRBD1 (6 bases). Trimming left V 6 bases short and J 7 bases short, with 20 bases between. In germline, CDR1 is SGHRS, CDR2 YFSETQ. CDR3 size: 14 residues. CDR3 nucleotides: TGCGCCAGCAATTCCGGGACAACGTTTGGGGAGCAGTACTTC. It codes for CASNSGTTFGEQYF.

This clone was picked up a small number of times. The V and J genes are TRBV4-1 and TRBJ1-2, with a weak D call TRBD1 (6 bases). Germline V lookup: CDR1 MGHRA, CDR2 YSYEKL. Trimming stripped 5 bases from V and 4 bases from J, with 14 bases between. This CDR3 has 14 residues. Here the CDR3 DNA reads TGCGCCAGCAGCGGCGGGCAGGGGCCCTATGGCTACACCTTC. Translated: CASSGGQGPYGYTF.

This clone was detected a few times. The gene calls are TRBV5-5 and TRBJ1-4; TRBD1 aligns across 11 bases. J was trimmed by 12 bases and V by 1 base; bases with no gene match: 5. Germline V lookup: CDR1 SGHKS, CDR2 YYEKEE (reference sequence). The CDR3 consists of 14 residues. The CDR3 reads CASSLSQGQGELFF. The CDR3 DNA sequence: TGTGCCAGCAGCTTGTCCCAGGGACAGGGGGAACTGTTTTTT.

The chain carries TRBV30 and TRBJ1-1, with unresolved D. V was pared by 5 bases and J by 1 base, with 11 bases between. The germline V gene has CDR1 GTSNPN and CDR2 SVGIG (reference sequence). This CDR3 has 13 residues. In DNA, the CDR3 is TGTGCCTGGTGCATGAACAGGAACACTGAAGCTTTCTTT. As protein: CAWCMNRNTEAFF.

The chain recombines TRBV5-6 with TRBJ2-1; 7 bases map to TRBD1. V gave up 4 bases and J gave up 9 bases; unmatched junction bases: 16. Germline CDR1 and CDR2: SGHDT and YYEEEE. The CDR3 extends over 16 amino acids. Here the CDR3 DNA reads TGTGCCAGCAGCCCCTACGCGGCGGTAGGGGGCAGTGAGCAGTTCTTC. Its translation: CASSPYAAVGGSEQFF.

V gene TRBV4-1 combines with J gene TRBJ2-5; 9 positions agree with TRBD2. The trim removed 1 base at V and 10 bases at J, leaving 16 bases unmatched. The CDR3 spans 17 residues. Germline loops: CDR1 MGHRA, CDR2 YSYEKL. The DNA for the CDR3 is TGCGCCAGCAGCCAAGCCCGGGGGACTAGCCTAAACAGGGACCAGTACTTC. Protein: CASSQARGTSLNRDQYF.

This clone was counted only a few times. This chain links TRBV2 with TRBJ2-7; 7 bases line up with TRBD2. Trimming cost V 8 bases and J 2 bases; bases outside gene matches: 6. Germline V CDR1 and CDR2: SNHLY, FYNNEI. This CDR3 spans 13 amino acids. The CDR3 reads CASGAGRTYEQYF. The CDR3 bases are TGTGCCAGCGGCGCCGGGAGGACCTACGAGCAGTACTTC.

The CDR3 reads CSGGRRGQGDTQYF. CDR3 sequence (DNA): TGCAGCGGGGGGCGCAGGGGGCAGGGAGATACGCAGTATTTT. J is TRBJ2-3 and V is TRBV29-1; 8 bases fit TRBD1. Germline values: CDR1 SQVTM, CDR2 ANQGSEA. This CDR3 has 14 residues. Trimming removed 7 bases from V and 5 bases from J; junction bases left unmatched: 11.

The chain is built from TRBV28 and TRBJ2-7; D perhaps matches TRBD1 (5 bases). The ends were cut back, 4 bases at V and 2 bases at J, with 9 bases in the middle. The germline V gene encodes CDR1 MDHEN and CDR2 SYDVKM. CDR3 length: 13 residues. The CDR3 DNA reads TGTGCCAGCAGTTATCAGGGCCCCTACGAGCAGTACTTC. Translation gives CASSYQGPYEQYF.

Notes on this clone: The same CDR3 arises from other DNA sequences in this sample as well. The V and J genes are TRBV6-5 and TRBJ1-4; the match to TRBD1 covers 8 bases. There are 13 residues in the CDR3. Germline V CDR1 and CDR2: MNHEY, SVGAGI. After removal of 6 bases from V and 7 bases from J, the junction contained 4 bases not matched to a gene. The chain's CDR3 is CASSRDRGEKLFF. In DNA form, the CDR3 reads TGTGCCAGCAGCAGAGACAGGGGTGAAAAACTGTTTTTT.